This TCR beta chain was obtained from a study of blood T cell repertoires in COVID-19. Study-level background: Acute and convalescent COVID-19 samples came from the United States, Italy and Spain.

Enrolled through a virtual design, the participants were between about 18 and 100 years of age and came from under 25 US areas. Participant reports of clinical history set cohort assignment. Each recovered donor of Cohort 3 presented with two negative PCRs, clearance, or symptom resolution. The method was immunoSEQ multiplex PCR; TCRdb's version includes in-frame clones alone and lacks a portion of them. The sample includes about 480,000 clones, approximately 87% seen only once; the top ten take approximately 1.8%. The trim removed 5 bases at V and 5 bases at J, leaving 5 bases unmatched. The length of the CDR3 is 15 residues. The germline CDR1 and CDR2 sequences are LGHDT and YNNKEL (reference sequence).

The sample taken for sequencing was PBMCs or T cells enriched from blood (not recorded which). The V call is TRBV3-1 (or the pseudogene TRBV3-2), the J call TRBJ2-7; 14 bases agree with TRBD2. The TCR originated in a woman between 40 and 55 years old who had recovered from COVID-19. CDR3 DNA: TGTGCCAGCAGCTACGGGACTAGCGGGAGAAACGAGCAGTACTTC. Translation gives CASSYGTSGRNEQYF.